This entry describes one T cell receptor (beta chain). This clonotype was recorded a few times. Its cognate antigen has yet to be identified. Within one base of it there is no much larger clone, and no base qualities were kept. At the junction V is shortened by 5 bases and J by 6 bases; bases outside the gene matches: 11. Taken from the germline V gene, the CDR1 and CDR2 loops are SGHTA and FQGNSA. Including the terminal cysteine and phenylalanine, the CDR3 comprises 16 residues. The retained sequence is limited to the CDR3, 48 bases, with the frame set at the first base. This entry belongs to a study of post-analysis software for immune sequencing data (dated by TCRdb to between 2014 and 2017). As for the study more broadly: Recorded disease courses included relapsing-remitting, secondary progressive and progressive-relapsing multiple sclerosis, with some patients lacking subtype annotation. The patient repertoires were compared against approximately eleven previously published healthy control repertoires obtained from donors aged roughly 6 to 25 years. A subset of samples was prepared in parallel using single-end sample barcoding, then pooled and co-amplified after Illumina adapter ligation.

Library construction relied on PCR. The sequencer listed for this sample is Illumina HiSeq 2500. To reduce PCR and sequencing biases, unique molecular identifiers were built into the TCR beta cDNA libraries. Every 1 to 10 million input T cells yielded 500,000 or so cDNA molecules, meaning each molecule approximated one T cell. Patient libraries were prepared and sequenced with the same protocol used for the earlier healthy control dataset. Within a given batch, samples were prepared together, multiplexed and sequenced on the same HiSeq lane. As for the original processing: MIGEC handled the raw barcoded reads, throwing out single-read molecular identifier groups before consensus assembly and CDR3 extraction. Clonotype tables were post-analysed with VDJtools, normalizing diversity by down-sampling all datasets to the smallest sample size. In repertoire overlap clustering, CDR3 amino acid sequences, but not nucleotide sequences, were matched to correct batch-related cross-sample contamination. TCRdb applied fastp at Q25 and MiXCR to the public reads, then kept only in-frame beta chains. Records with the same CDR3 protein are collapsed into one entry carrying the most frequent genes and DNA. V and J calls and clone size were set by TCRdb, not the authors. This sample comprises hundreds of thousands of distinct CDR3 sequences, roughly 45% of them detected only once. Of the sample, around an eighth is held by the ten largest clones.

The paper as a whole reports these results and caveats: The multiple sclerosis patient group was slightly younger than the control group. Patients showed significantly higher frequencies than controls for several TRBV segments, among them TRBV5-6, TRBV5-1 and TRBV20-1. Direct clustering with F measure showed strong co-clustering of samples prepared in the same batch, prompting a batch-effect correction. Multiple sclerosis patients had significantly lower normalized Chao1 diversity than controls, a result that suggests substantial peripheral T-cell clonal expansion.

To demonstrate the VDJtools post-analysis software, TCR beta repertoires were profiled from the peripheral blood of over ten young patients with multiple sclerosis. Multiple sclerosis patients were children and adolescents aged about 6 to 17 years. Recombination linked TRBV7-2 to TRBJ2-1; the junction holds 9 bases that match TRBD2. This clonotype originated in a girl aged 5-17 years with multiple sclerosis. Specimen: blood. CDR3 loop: CASSDAGGPQGNEQFF. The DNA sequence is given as TGTGCCAGCAGCGACGCGGGAGGGCCTCAGGGCAATGAGCAGTTCTTC.